Below, 6 T cell receptor beta chains from the same sample are listed, as sequenced in a study of control samples from healthy donors and cancer patients. The data were produced by immunoSEQ multiplex PCR, yet TCRdb's version contains in-frame clones alone and is incomplete. Among 90,000 to 150,000 clones listed, approximately 89% were seen once. Input material: blood. These TCRs come from a man aged 35 to 55 in good health.

The chain recombines TRBV10-3 with TRBJ2-3; 11 nucleotides line up with TRBD2. Unmatched junction bases numbered 6, after V lost 4 bases and J lost 3 bases. CDR1 and CDR2 from the germline V gene are ENHRY and SYGVKD. This CDR3 region has 16 residues. CDR3 loop: CAISGYGTSGTDTQYF. CDR3 DNA sequence: TGTGCCATCAGTGGGTACGGGACTAGCGGAACAGATACGCAGTATTTT.

Only one count was recorded for this clone. The rearrangement uses TRBV24-1 and TRBJ2-3, with a tentative D call TRBD1 (6 bases). Germline V gene lookup returns CDR1 KGHDR and CDR2 SFDVKD. CDR3 length: 16 amino acids. The V and J ends lost 1 base and 7 bases respectively, with 17 bases between them. CDR3 protein: CATSDFNRDLGNTQYF. CDR3 DNA: TGTGCCACCAGTGATTTTAACAGGGATTTAGGAAATACGCAGTATTTT.

This chain connects TRBV9 to TRBJ2-7; TRBD2 agrees at 7 bases. The ends lost 0 bases at V and 2 bases at J; junction bases unmatched: 5. The CDR3 extends over 15 amino acids. Germline lookup yields CDR1 SGDLS and CDR2 YYNGEE. The CDR3 region is CASSVEEAGTYEQYF. DNA of the CDR3: TGTGCCAGCAGCGTAGAGGAAGCGGGGACCTACGAGCAGTACTTC.

This rearrangement joins TRBV3-1 (or the pseudogene TRBV3-2) to TRBJ2-3; possible D gene TRBD1, 5 bases. V lost 3 bases to trimming and J lost 1 base, with 5 bases between them. The V gene's germline CDR1 is LGHDT and CDR2 YNNKEL (reference sequence). This CDR3 contains 13 residues. DNA for the CDR3: TGTGCCAGCAGCCACAGGGGCACAGATACGCAGTATTTT. Its translation: CASSHRGTDTQYF.

This clone was picked up a small number of times. The gene calls are TRBV7-2 and TRBJ2-3; 10 bases map to TRBD2. CDR1 and CDR2 from the germline V gene are SGHTA and FQGNSA. The CDR3 loop spans 17 amino acids. Trimming removed 5 bases from V and 2 bases from J; junction bases left unmatched: 10. CDR3 residues: CASSAINSGGFTDTQYF. In DNA, the CDR3 is TGTGCCAGCAGCGCCATCAATAGCGGGGGGTTCACAGATACGCAGTATTTT.

The rearrangement links TRBV25-1 to TRBJ1-2; D perhaps matches TRBD1 (5 bases). V was cut by 0 bases and J by 2 bases, with 13 bases left in between. Germline V gives CDR1 MGHDK, CDR2 SYGVNS. The CDR3 runs 16 residues. The CDR3 nucleotides are TGTGCCAGCAGTGAATATATTCCGGGACGGAACTATGGCTACACCTTC. This codes for CASSEYIPGRNYGYTF.